Listed here are 30 T cell receptor beta chains from one sample, sequenced in a study of T cell changes during pregnancy in multiple sclerosis. This table comes from immunoSEQ multiplex PCR, and its TCRdb copy is limited to in-frame clones, with some not included. The repertoire holds about 70,000 clones, with over 85% as singletons. The material sequenced was peripheral blood, taken in the third trimester of pregnancy. Source of these receptors: a female donor with multiple sclerosis, enrolled in a pregnancy study.

The rearrangement joins TRBV27 to TRBJ2-2; TRBD2 matches 14 bases. The CDR3 loop spans 16 amino acids. With 4 bases clipped from V and 5 bases from J, the junction kept 3 bases outside the gene matches. Germline V gene lookup returns CDR1 MNHEY and CDR2 SMNVEV (reference sequence). The CDR3 protein is CASSSGTSGRTGELFF. CDR3 nucleotides: TGTGCCAGCAGTTCAGGGACTAGCGGGAGAACCGGGGAGCTGTTTTTT.

The chain couples TRBV27 to TRBJ2-7; TRBD1 aligns across 9 bases. The CDR3 has 14 amino acids. V was clipped by 5 bases and J by 2 bases; unmatched bases: 4. Germline CDR1 MNHEY, CDR2 SMNVEV (reference sequence). The chain's CDR3 is CASSDRTGAYEQYF. The DNA for the CDR3 is TGTGCCAGCAGTGACCGGACAGGGGCCTACGAGCAGTACTTC.

The chain employs TRBV9 and TRBJ2-3; D remains ambiguous. The CDR3 has 14 residues. Germline-derived CDR1 and CDR2 are SGDLS and YYNGEE. Trimming stripped 4 bases from V and 6 bases from J, with 15 bases between. For the CDR3, the DNA is TGTGCCAGCAGCCGTGAGCAGGTTCCCGATACGCAGTATTTT. Translated: CASSREQVPDTQYF. The whole variable domain, remainder taken from reference TRBV9 and TRBJ2-3, is DSGVTQTPKHLITATGQRVTLRCSPRSGDLSVYWYQQSLDQGLQFLIQYYNGEERAKGNILERFSAQQFPDLHSELNLSSLELGDSALYFCASSREQVPDTQYFGPGTRLTVL.

This clone turned up a few times. V gene TRBV7-2 combines with J gene TRBJ1-1, with TRBD1 matching 10 bases. V dropped 5 bases and J dropped 11; count of bases not matched to a gene: 5. CDR3 size: 12 residues. CDR1 is SGHTA and CDR2 is FQGNSA in the germline V gene. The CDR3, as DNA: TGTGCCAGCAGCACCGGACAGGGGGGGGCTTTCTTT. Its protein product is CASSTGQGGAFF.

The chain joins TRBV30 to TRBJ1-4; D is perhaps TRBD1 (5 bases). V lost 3 bases, J lost 3 bases, and 14 bases lay in between. The germline gives CDR1 GTSNPN, CDR2 SVGIG (reference sequence). This CDR3 has 15 amino acids. CDR3 DNA: TGTGCCTGGAGAGGGGCCGACGCCGCTAATGAAAAACTGTTTTTT. It encodes CAWRGADAANEKLFF.

The chain uses TRBV11-2 and TRBJ2-3; 7 positions agree with TRBD2. CDR3 length: 16 amino acids. Germline trimming cut 0 bases from V and 2 bases from J; bases unmatched to any gene: 5. Germline V gene lookup returns CDR1 SGHAT and CDR2 FQNNGV. This chain's CDR3 is CASSLEASGYTDTQYF. In DNA, the CDR3 is TGTGCCAGCAGCTTAGAGGCTAGCGGATACACAGATACGCAGTATTTT. Full variable domain (remainder filled in from reference TRBV11-2 and TRBJ2-3): EAGVAQSPRYKIIEKRQSVAFWCNPISGHATLYWYQQILGQGPKLLIQFQNNGVVDDSQLPKDRFSAERLKGVDSTLKIQPAKLEDSAVYLCASSLEASGYTDTQYFGPGTRLTVL.

V gene TRBV19 combines with J gene TRBJ2-3, with 11 bases lining up with TRBD2. Germline V gene sequence: CDR1 LNHDA, CDR2 SQIVND (reference sequence). The CDR3 has 17 amino acids. The trim removed 7 bases at V and 5 bases at J, leaving 14 bases unmatched. CDR3 sequence: CASKGFGLAGGGDTQYF. As DNA, the CDR3 is TGTGCCAGTAAGGGCTTCGGGCTAGCGGGAGGAGGAGATACGCAGTATTTT. The full variable domain, in which reference TRBV19 and TRBJ2-3 provide the parts outside the CDR3, is DGGITQSPKYLFRKEGQNVTLSCEQNLNHDAMYWYRQDPGQGLRLIYYSQIVNDFQKGDIAEGYSVSREKKESFPLTVTSAQKNPTAFYLCASKGFGLAGGGDTQYFGPGTRLTVL.

The CDR3 sequence: CASSVGAESSGNTIYF. In DNA form, the CDR3 reads TGTGCCAGCAGCGTAGGGGCAGAGAGCTCTGGAAACACCATATATTTT. This chain links TRBV9 with TRBJ1-3; D unclear. Germline assignment: CDR1 SGDLS and CDR2 YYNGEE. This CDR3 is built from 16 residues. The V end lost 0 bases, the J end lost 0 bases, and 10 bases lay between the germline ends.

The chain is built from TRBV10-3 and TRBJ2-1; 8 bases map to TRBD1. The CDR3 totals 17 residues. Per germline, CDR1 ENHRY and CDR2 SYGVKD. After removal of 0 bases from V and 4 bases from J, the junction contained 8 bases not matched to a gene. The CDR3 DNA sequence: TGTGCCATCAGTGAGTCGCAGGGGGCGCAGAAGTACAATGAGCAGTTCTTC. It is translated as CAISESQGAQKYNEQFF.

The chain has TRBV28 and TRBJ1-2; TRBD1 agrees at 7 bases. This CDR3 is 13 amino acids long. The germline V gene encodes CDR1 MDHEN and CDR2 SYDVKM. Trimming removed 5 bases from V and 8 bases from J; junction bases left unmatched: 8. CDR3 coding DNA: TGTGCCAGCAGTCCAGGACAGGTTCCCGGCTACACCTTC. Its protein is CASSPGQVPGYTF.

The J gene is TRBJ2-3, the V gene TRBV19; D perhaps matches TRBD1 (6 bases). Germline V lookup: CDR1 LNHDA, CDR2 SQIVND (reference sequence). The CDR3 length is 13 residues. V was clipped by 7 bases and J by 3 bases, with 11 bases between them. Written as DNA, the CDR3 is TGTGCCAGTAATCTAGGGGGTACAGATACGCAGTATTTT. As protein: CASNLGGTDTQYF.

The chain recombines TRBV9 with TRBJ2-1; 8 bases are shared with TRBD2. This CDR3 region has 17 residues. Trimming cost V 0 bases and J 2 bases; bases outside gene matches: 7. CDR1 is SGDLS and CDR2 is YYNGEE in the germline V gene. CDR3: CASSVGGKAGAYNEQFF. The CDR3 region has the DNA TGTGCCAGCAGCGTAGGAGGGAAAGCGGGAGCCTACAATGAGCAGTTCTTC.

CDR3 sequence: CASSLQGWEQFF. The DNA for the CDR3 is TGTGCCAGCAGCCTACAGGGTTGGGAGCAGTTCTTC. This chain uses TRBV14 with TRBJ2-1, with a tentative D call TRBD1 (6 bases). This CDR3 is 12 amino acids long. V was clipped by 4 bases and J by 10 bases, with 11 bases between them. Germline V CDR1 and CDR2: SGHDN, FVKESK.

This CDR3 is CASSPPSGQGLYEQYF. The DNA of the CDR3 is TGTGCCAGCAGCCCCCCCTCAGGACAGGGTCTATACGAGCAGTACTTC. V is TRBV28 and J is TRBJ2-7; 8 bases line up with TRBD1. This CDR3 spans 16 amino acids. CDR1 and CDR2 (germline): MDHEN, SYDVKM. The J segment lost 4 bases and the V segment lost 6 bases, leaving 14 bases of the junction unmatched.

The chain has TRBV9 and TRBJ2-5; TRBD2 aligns across 7 bases. Trimming took 0 bases from V and 5 from J; bases not matched to a gene: 4. CDR3 length equals 14 residues. Germline values: CDR1 SGDLS, CDR2 YYNGEE. CDR3 loop: CASSVGGGRETQYF. The CDR3 DNA reads TGTGCCAGCAGCGTAGGGGGGGGGAGGGAGACCCAGTACTTC.

J is TRBJ2-3 and V is TRBV19, with D perhaps matching TRBD2 (5 bases). Germline lookup yields CDR1 LNHDA and CDR2 SQIVND (reference sequence). The V gene lost 3 bases and the J gene lost 6 bases, with 10 bases spanning the gap. This CDR3 comprises 13 residues. The CDR3 DNA follows: TGTGCCAGTAGTATTGCTAGCTCGGATACGCAGTATTTT. Its protein product is CASSIASSDTQYF.

This chain uses TRBV28 with TRBJ1-2, with unresolved D. Germline V gives CDR1 MDHEN, CDR2 SYDVKM. The CDR3 is 12 residues long. V was clipped by 7 bases and J by 8 bases, with 14 bases between them. CDR3 bases: TGTGCCAGCATTTCCACGGGGTTGGGCTACACCTTC. Its protein product is CASISTGLGYTF.

The chain couples TRBV7-3 to TRBJ2-1; 9 positions agree with TRBD2. The CDR3 has 16 residues. CDR1 and CDR2 (germline): SGHTA, FQGTGA. With 5 bases clipped from V and 7 bases from J, the junction kept 12 bases outside the gene matches. The CDR3 here is CASSPRVSGSWNEQFF. CDR3 coding DNA: TGTGCCAGCAGCCCTCGGGTTAGCGGGAGTTGGAATGAGCAGTTCTTC.

V gene TRBV6-6 combines with J gene TRBJ1-2; D is unresolved. The CDR3 length is 15 residues. Per germline, CDR1 MNHNY and CDR2 SVGAGI (reference sequence). V lost 2 bases, J lost 1 base, and 11 bases lay in between. The CDR3 bases are TGTGCCAGCAGTTACCCCGGGGAGGTTAACTATGGCTACACCTTC. Translating gives CASSYPGEVNYGYTF.

This clone showed up just once. The chain carries TRBV7-2 and TRBJ2-1, with D perhaps matching TRBD2 (5 bases). Germline V gene lookup returns CDR1 SGHTA and CDR2 FQGNSA. The CDR3 length is 16 residues. Trimming cost V 0 bases and J 6 bases, with 15 bases left between them. The CDR3 DNA is TGTGCCAGCAGCTTAGCAGCTCGCGTCGGGATCAATGAGCAGTTCTTC. This encodes CASSLAARVGINEQFF.

The chain links TRBV7-8 to TRBJ2-7; a weak D match, TRBD2 (5 bases). The CDR3 length is 14 residues. Looked up from germline, CDR1 is SGHVS and CDR2 is FQNEAQ. Trimming removed 2 bases from V and 1 base from J, with 9 bases in between. The CDR3 region has the DNA TGTGCCAGCAGCTTATCCCCGGGGTCCTACGAGCAGTACTTC. Translated, it gives CASSLSPGSYEQYF. Filled out from reference TRBV7-8 and TRBJ2-7, the complete variable domain reads GAGVSQSPRYKVAKRGQDVALRCDPISGHVSLFWYQQALGQGPEFLTYFQNEAQLDKSGLPSDRFFAERPEGSVSTLKIQRTQQEDSAVYLCASSLSPGSYEQYFGPGTRLTVT.

V and J are TRBV28 and TRBJ1-2; 9 bases are a match to TRBD1. Germline-derived CDR1 and CDR2 are MDHEN and SYDVKM. The CDR3 covers 13 residues. V was clipped by 10 bases and J by 6 bases; unmatched bases: 9. In nucleotides, the CDR3 is TGTGCCACCCCGCTGGGACAGGGAGATGGCTACACCTTC. This translates into CATPLGQGDGYTF.

This chain uses TRBV6-4 with TRBJ2-1; D is possibly TRBD2 (6 bases). The CDR3 runs 18 residues. Deletions cut 2 bases from V and 2 bases from J, with 19 bases between. Germline V gene lookup returns CDR1 MRHNA and CDR2 SNTAGT. The CDR3 DNA sequence: TGTGCCAGCAGTGACCTCGACGGGGCGGGGTGGCCCTACAATGAGCAGTTCTTC. Protein sequence: CASSDLDGAGWPYNEQFF.

This chain joins TRBV30 and TRBJ2-1, with D possibly TRBD2 on 5 matching bases. The germline V and J ends were trimmed by 2 bases and 4 bases, with 12 bases remaining between them. Per the germline V gene, CDR1 is GTSNPN and CDR2 is SVGIG (reference sequence). The CDR3 has 14 amino acids. The CDR3 DNA reads TGTGCCTGGAGTAAGGCGGGTCAATACAATGAGCAGTTCTTC. This encodes CAWSKAGQYNEQFF.

This clone has just one count. V gene TRBV18 combines with J gene TRBJ2-1, with D possibly being TRBD2 (6 bases). This CDR3 has 17 amino acids. V was trimmed by 2 bases and J by 2 bases, leaving 16 bases between them. Germline assignment: CDR1 KGHSH and CDR2 LQKENI. The CDR3 DNA reads as TGTGCCAGCTCACCAGCGGGGCGGAGGGAGACCTACAATGAGCAGTTCTTC. Protein sequence: CASSPAGRRETYNEQFF.

The V and J genes are TRBV5-1 and TRBJ2-5; TRBD1 matches at 8 bases. This CDR3 contains 15 residues. Germline V CDR1 and CDR2: SGHRS, YFSETQ. The J segment lost 5 bases and the V segment lost 4 bases, leaving 10 bases of the junction unmatched. The CDR3 region is CASSRTDRGRETQYF. The CDR3 coding sequence is TGCGCCAGCAGCCGAACCGACAGGGGAAGGGAGACCCAGTACTTC.

The chain carries TRBV28 and TRBJ2-1; 14 nucleotides match TRBD2. CDR3 length: 14 amino acids. With 8 bases clipped from V and 7 bases from J, the junction kept 4 bases outside the gene matches. CDR1 and CDR2 from the germline V gene are MDHEN and SYDVKM. CDR3 region: CASGTSGRFNEQFF. The CDR3 DNA follows: TGTGCCAGCGGGACTAGCGGGAGATTTAATGAGCAGTTCTTC.

Comments on this clone: Mismatch with germline at one junction end may stem from a read error. V and J are TRBV7-7 and TRBJ2-3, with D tentatively TRBD2 (5 bases). CDR1 is SSHAT, CDR2 FNYEAQ, per germline (reference sequence). The CDR3 loop spans 15 amino acids. The CDR3 DNA is TGTGCTAGCAGCAAAACGGACGGGATCACAGATACGCAGTATTTT. Its protein is CASSKTDGITDTQYF. The whole variable domain, filled in from reference TRBV7-7 and TRBJ2-3, reads GAGVSQSPRYKVTKRGQDVTLRCDPISSHATLYWYQQALGQGPEFLTYFNYEAQPDKSGLPSDRFSAERPEGSISTLTIQRTEQRDSAMYRCASSKTDGITDTQYFGPGTRLTVL.

This clone was detected once. The chain combines TRBV4-1 with TRBJ2-1; 7 bases are shared with TRBD2. The V gene end was trimmed by 3 bases and the J gene end by 5 bases; junction bases not matched to a gene: 16. Per germline, CDR1 MGHRA and CDR2 YSYEKL. This CDR3 contains 18 residues. In nucleotides, the CDR3 is TGCGCCAGCAGCCAGGGCCTCTTGACGGGAGGTGGGAACAATGAGCAGTTCTTC. Translation: CASSQGLLTGGGNNEQFF.

Comment on this clone: This CDR3 is also generated by other DNA sequences in the sample. V and J are TRBV5-1 and TRBJ2-5; 7 bases are shared with TRBD1. Germline V CDR1 and CDR2: SGHRS, YFSETQ. With 0 bases clipped from V and 1 base from J, the junction kept 0 bases outside the gene matches. The CDR3 runs 14 residues. CDR3 sequence: CASSLGQGQETQYF. The CDR3 DNA follows: TGCGCCAGCAGCTTGGGACAGGGCCAAGAGACCCAGTACTTC.